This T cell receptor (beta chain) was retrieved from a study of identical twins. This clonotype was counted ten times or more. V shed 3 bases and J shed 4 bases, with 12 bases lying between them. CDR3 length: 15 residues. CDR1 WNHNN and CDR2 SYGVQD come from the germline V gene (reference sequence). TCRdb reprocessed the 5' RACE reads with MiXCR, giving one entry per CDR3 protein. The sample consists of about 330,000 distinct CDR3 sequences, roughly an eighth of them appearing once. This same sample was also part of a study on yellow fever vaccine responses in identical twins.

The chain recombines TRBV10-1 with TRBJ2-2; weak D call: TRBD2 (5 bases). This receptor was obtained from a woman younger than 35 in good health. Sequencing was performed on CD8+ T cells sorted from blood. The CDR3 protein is CASSDYREGTGELFF. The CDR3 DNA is TGCGCCAGCAGTGATTATCGGGAAGGCACCGGGGAGCTGTTTTTT.